Below, 3 T cell receptor beta chains from the same sample are listed, as sequenced in a study of shared clonotypes between healthy human individuals. TCRdb keeps only in-frame clones here, not all; method: immunoSEQ multiplex PCR. Among approximately 1.5 million clones listed, roughly 98% were seen once. Sequenced sample: naive CD4+ T cells sorted from blood. Stated subset: CD45RA+ positively selected. All receptors derive from a young man in good health.

The V call is TRBV7-2, the J call TRBJ2-7; TRBD2 agrees at 11 bases. Germline values: CDR1 SGHTA, CDR2 FQGNSA. This CDR3 spans 18 amino acids. Trimming cost V 1 base and J 1 base; bases outside gene matches: 9. The CDR3 nucleotides are TGTGCCAGCAGCTTAGGGGCTTTAGCGGGAGGGACGTCCTACGAGCAGTACTTC. It specifies CASSLGALAGGTSYEQYF.

This chain connects TRBV7-3 to TRBJ2-3; 11 bases fit TRBD2. The junction had 7 bases not matched to a gene; V was cut back by 4 bases and J by 7 bases. Per the germline V gene, CDR1 is SGHTA and CDR2 is FQGTGA. The CDR3 covers 15 residues. The CDR3 nucleotides are TGTGCCAGCAGCTCCATAGCGGGAGGGCGAAATACGCAGTATTTT. This codes for CASSSIAGGRNTQYF.

V and J are TRBV29-1 and TRBJ1-3; D is ambiguous. V gave up 3 bases and J gave up 4 bases, with 10 bases separating them. This CDR3 spans 13 amino acids. Looked up from germline, CDR1 is SQVTM and CDR2 is ANQGSEA. The CDR3 coding sequence is TGCAGCGTTGACACTCAAATCGGAAACACCATATATTTT. It codes for CSVDTQIGNTIYF.